Sequencing of this T cell receptor beta chain was carried out in a study of cytomegalovirus exposure and HLA in healthy donors. The study, taken as a whole, reports: In a later analysis, TCR beta V- and J-gene trimming was associated with a missense DCLRE1C variant. Upon later analysis, HLA-associated TCR beta chains proved more clonally expanded than other, equally common chains. The study found most TCR sequences rare, yet found some public TCRs in many donors. HLA allele associations emerged for around 15,000 TCR beta sequences in a later analysis, at 0.05 false discovery rate.

CDR3 length: 14 amino acids. Germline loops: CDR1 WSHSY, CDR2 SAAADI. The V segment lost 3 bases and the J segment 6 bases; nucleotides outside the gene matches: 7. Vbeta (60) and Jbeta (13) primers were used in the PCR. Assay used: immunoSEQ multiplex PCR; TCRdb lists only in-frame clones, some missing. This table has about 160,000 clones, around four fifths appearing once. Turning to this clone: What it binds is unknown.

The TCR was taken from a man between 18 and 35 years old in good health and CMV-seropositive. The sample taken for sequencing was PBMCs. The chain couples TRBV10-2 to TRBJ2-7, with 8 bases fitting TRBD1. CDR3 sequence: CASSDTGQGGEQYF. Here the CDR3 DNA reads TGCGCCAGCAGTGATACCGGACAGGGTGGCGAGCAGTACTTC.